This T cell receptor (beta chain) was captured in a study of blood T cell repertoires in COVID-19. Study details: From the United States, Italy and Spain came samples of acute and convalescent COVID-19. T cells, B-cell-depleted T cells, or PBMCs provided the cDNA or gDNA that served as material.

Clinical history reported by participants formed the basis on which cohorts were assigned. What the recovered Cohort 3 donors had was two negative PCRs, clearance, or symptom resolution. Sequencing used immunoSEQ multiplex PCR; TCRdb keeps in-frame clones, though not all of them. The sample has 390,000 or so clones; around 86% are singletons. This CDR3 contains 13 residues. Germline V lookup: CDR1 SGHTA, CDR2 FQGNSA. V gave up 5 bases and J gave up 6 bases, with 13 bases separating them. The sequenced material came from PBMCs or T cells enriched from blood (not recorded which). The sequence derives from a woman aged 50 to 65 who had recovered from COVID-19. The chain recombines TRBV7-2 with TRBJ1-2; D perhaps matches TRBD1 (5 bases). CDR3 bases: TGTGCCAGCAGCCCCAGGGCAGGGAATGGCTACACCTTC. This translates into CASSPRAGNGYTF.